Each of the 16 T cell receptor beta chains below was sequenced from the same sample in a study of blood T cell repertoires in COVID-19 (TCRdb year 2020). The library came from the immunoSEQ multiplex PCR assay. What TCRdb holds here is the immuneACCESS table cut down to in-frame rearrangements. Part of the clones is not present; checked against another copy, under half of the missing clones reflect an unresolved V gene, and the others are unexplained. The sample table holds approximately 460,000 clones, of which roughly 89% were seen once. The ten most abundant clones make up roughly 0.84% of the sample. The sample was peripheral blood. These receptors came from a young man with COVID-19, enrolled during active disease.

The chain joins TRBV5-1 to TRBJ1-1, with 7 positions matching TRBD1. Unmatched junction bases numbered 7, after V lost 3 bases and J lost 5 bases. CDR3 length: 14 residues. In germline, CDR1 is SGHRS, CDR2 YFSETQ. The CDR3 DNA is TGCGCCAGCAGCTCAGAACAGGGACAGACTGAAGCTTTCTTT. It codes for CASSSEQGQTEAFF.

This sequence joins TRBV11-2 and TRBJ2-7, with D tentatively TRBD2 (6 bases). Germline lookup yields CDR1 SGHAT and CDR2 FQNNGV. V lost 4 bases and J 0 bases, leaving 7 bases between the germline ends. CDR3 length equals 13 residues. The CDR3 sequence is CASSWDFSYEQYF. The CDR3 nucleotides read TGTGCCAGCAGCTGGGACTTCTCCTACGAGCAGTACTTC.

V gene TRBV18 combines with J gene TRBJ2-3; D possibly corresponds to TRBD1 (5 bases). Germline CDR1 and CDR2: KGHSH and LQKENI. V dropped 2 bases and J dropped 6 bases, with 9 bases sitting between them. This CDR3 contains 13 residues. CDR3 loop: CASSPGRVDTQYF. The DNA for the CDR3 is TGTGCCAGCTCACCAGGCAGGGTGGATACGCAGTATTTT.

This clone was observed a single time. The chain links TRBV12-3 or TRBV12-4 to TRBJ1-6; a weak D match, TRBD1 (6 bases). This CDR3 comprises 13 residues. With 6 bases removed from V and 9 bases from J, the gap between germline ends came to 12 bases. The CDR3 DNA reads as TGTGCCAGCAGACCTGACAGGTCTTCACCCCTCCACTTT. This encodes CASRPDRSSPLHF.

DNA for the CDR3: TGTGCCAGCAGTGAAGGGGCAGATCAGCCCCAGCATTTT. Protein sequence: CASSEGADQPQHF. V gene TRBV6-1 combines with J gene TRBJ1-5, with D unclear. The V end lost 1 base, the J end lost 5 bases, and 6 bases lay between the germline ends. Germline V gives CDR1 MNHNS, CDR2 SASEGT. The CDR3 has 13 residues.

This chain uses TRBV2 with TRBJ2-3; the match to TRBD2 covers 11 bases. The germline CDR1 and CDR2 sequences are SNHLY and FYNNEI. The ends lost 5 bases at V and 4 bases at J; junction bases unmatched: 8. The CDR3 length is 16 residues. In DNA, the CDR3 is TGTGCCAGCAGTCGTTTAGCGGGAGGGCTCGCAGATACGCAGTATTTT. This codes for CASSRLAGGLADTQYF.

The J gene is TRBJ1-1, the V gene TRBV12-1; TRBD1, the table's D call, was not compared with the DNA. TRBV12-1 corresponds to a pseudogene. This CDR3 has 14 residues. CDR3 bases: TGTGCCAGCAGCCCCTCGGGACAGACTCAAGAAGCTTTCTTT. This sequence encodes CASSPSGQTQEAFF.

V gene TRBV3-1 (or the pseudogene TRBV3-2) combines with J gene TRBJ1-1, with D unresolved. The V end was cut by 4 bases, the J end by 5 bases, with 11 bases between. CDR3 length: 13 residues. Per the germline V gene, CDR1 is LGHDT and CDR2 is YNNKEL (reference sequence). CDR3 in DNA: TGTGCCAGCAGCCGCTCAGGCCAGACTGAAGCTTTCTTT. The encoded protein is CASSRSGQTEAFF.

The CDR3 reads CASTRGDRAGYGYTF. The CDR3 DNA is TGTGCCAGTACCCGAGGAGACAGGGCTGGCTATGGCTACACCTTC. The chain recombines TRBV19 with TRBJ1-2, with 7 bases identical to TRBD1. Losses at the gene ends were 7 bases for V and 4 bases for J; bases not matched to a gene: 12. CDR3 size: 15 residues. CDR1 and CDR2 (germline): LNHDA, SQIVND (reference sequence). The full variable domain, in which reference TRBV19 and TRBJ1-2 provide the parts outside the CDR3, is DGGITQSPKYLFRKEGQNVTLSCEQNLNHDAMYWYRQDPGQGLRLIYYSQIVNDFQKGDIAEGYSVSREKKESFPLTVTSAQKNPTAFYLCASTRGDRAGYGYTFGSGTRLTVV.

This clone appeared a single time. The chain employs TRBV18 and TRBJ2-5; possible D gene TRBD1, 5 bases. The CDR3 spans 13 residues. The V gene lost 4 bases and the J gene lost 4 bases, with 10 bases spanning the gap. Germline V CDR1 and CDR2: KGHSH, LQKENI. CDR3 sequence (DNA): TGTGCCAGCTCACAGACAAGGGGAGAGACCCAGTACTTC. Its protein is CASSQTRGETQYF.

The chain uses TRBV3-1 (or the pseudogene TRBV3-2) and TRBJ1-6; TRBD1 matches 7 bases. V dropped 4 bases and J dropped 6; count of bases not matched to a gene: 15. CDR1 and CDR2 (germline): LGHDT, YNNKEL (reference sequence). The CDR3 has 18 amino acids. CDR3 amino acids: CASSPGPGQVGLNSPLHF. The CDR3 region has the DNA TGTGCCAGCAGCCCCGGGCCAGGACAGGTGGGCCTTAATTCACCCCTCCACTTT.

The chain links TRBV7-6 to TRBJ2-3, with a weak D call TRBD2 (7 bases). V lost 4 bases to trimming and J lost 0 bases, with 17 bases between them. There are 17 residues in the CDR3. Per the germline V gene, CDR1 is SGHVS and CDR2 is FNYEAQ. In DNA form, the CDR3 reads TGTGCCAGCAGCTCTACGGGGGGCCTACTAAGCACAGATACGCAGTATTTT. It specifies CASSSTGGLLSTDTQYF.

The chain recombines TRBV5-8 with TRBJ2-2, with TRBD2 matching 7 bases. The V and J ends lost 0 bases and 12 bases, in that order; junction bases with no gene match: 2. This CDR3 region has 12 residues. In germline, CDR1 is SGHTS, CDR2 YDEGEE. CDR3 sequence: CASSLVGGKLFF. The CDR3 nucleotides are TGTGCCAGCAGCTTGGTGGGAGGGAAGCTGTTTTTT.

The J gene is TRBJ2-3, the V gene TRBV14; 9 bases agree with TRBD2. Trimming cost V 6 bases and J 5 bases; bases outside gene matches: 9. CDR3 length: 15 amino acids. Germline V gene lookup returns CDR1 SGHDN and CDR2 FVKESK. The CDR3 is CASRYSGSRIDTQYF. Written as DNA, the CDR3 is TGTGCCAGCAGATATAGCGGGAGTAGGATAGATACGCAGTATTTT.

The rearrangement uses TRBV10-3 and TRBJ2-7, with D perhaps matching TRBD1 (5 bases). Germline V CDR1 and CDR2: ENHRY, SYGVKD. CDR3 length equals 15 residues. V lost 4 bases, J lost 7 bases, and 20 bases lay in between. The CDR3 nucleotides are TGTGCCATCAGTGGCCGACCGGACACCGTGCCGGAGCAGTACTTC. Its translation: CAISGRPDTVPEQYF.

The chain couples TRBV12-5 to TRBJ2-5, with 8 bases that match TRBD1. From germline, CDR1 is LGHNT and CDR2 FRNRAP. Trimming took 3 bases from V and 3 from J; bases not matched to a gene: 24. CDR3 length: 21 amino acids. The CDR3 nucleotides are TGTGCTAGTGGTTTATTCTTCCCCCCCGCCCCCCATCGGACAGGGAAAGAGACCCAGTACTTC. Protein product: CASGLFFPPAPHRTGKETQYF.